These 14 T cell receptor beta chains originate from one sample sequenced in a study of post-analysis software for immune sequencing data (dated by TCRdb to the mid-2010s). Their cognate antigens are unknown. The library was built by means of PCR. The sample was run on an Illumina HiSeq 2500. To reduce PCR and sequencing biases, unique molecular identifiers were incorporated into the TCR beta cDNA libraries. TCRdb reprocessing: public reads trimmed at Q25 with fastp, clones called with MiXCR, in-frame beta chains kept. Rows matching on CDR3 protein sequence are summarized as one entry with the most common DNA and genes. Across this sample there are around 700,000 distinct CDR3 sequences, with 55% to 60% seen only once. Jointly, the top ten make up 11% of the sample. Overall study results and their limits: Patients showed significantly higher frequencies than controls for a few TRBV segments, among them TRBV5-6, TRBV5-1 and TRBV20-1.

The sequencing input was blood. Receptors were obtained from a girl under 10 years old with multiple sclerosis.

The rearrangement links TRBV6-6 to TRBJ1-6; maybe TRBD1 (5 bases). Trimming took 4 bases from V and 10 from J, leaving 20 bases between them. The CDR3 has 16 amino acids. CDR1 is MNHNY and CDR2 is SVGAGI in the germline V gene (reference sequence). CDR3 bases: TGTGCCAGCAGTTCCCCCGTGGTGGGGGATTGGTCACCCCTCCACTTT. Translating it yields CASSSPVVGDWSPLHF.

The chain carries TRBV7-2 and TRBJ2-5, with a tentative D call TRBD1 (5 bases). V lost 5 bases and J 2 bases, leaving 12 bases between the germline ends. The CDR3 is 14 amino acids. Germline CDR1 reads SGHTA; CDR2 reads FQGNSA. The CDR3 loop reads CASSPAGLQETQYF. The CDR3 DNA is TGTGCCAGCAGCCCCGCAGGGTTACAAGAGACCCAGTACTTC.

V is TRBV11-2 and J is TRBJ2-4, with 12 bases identical to TRBD1. Germline CDR1 reads SGHAT; CDR2 reads FQNNGV. Losses at the gene ends were 6 bases for V and 6 bases for J; bases not matched to a gene: 9. This CDR3 region has 16 residues. CDR3 in DNA: TGTGCCAGCAGTCACGGGACAGGGGGCTCCATAAACATTCAGTACTTC. This codes for CASSHGTGGSINIQYF.

V is TRBV20-1 and J is TRBJ2-4; 12 positions match TRBD2. Germline CDR1 DFQATT, CDR2 SNEGSKA (reference sequence). The CDR3 covers 13 residues. V gave up 6 bases and J gave up 13 bases; unmatched junction bases: 10. CDR3 sequence: CSAKALAGGLQYF. The DNA of the CDR3 is TGCAGTGCCAAGGCGCTAGCGGGAGGGTTGCAGTACTTC.

The gene calls are TRBV20-1 and TRBJ2-1, with 8 bases that match TRBD2. V lost 1 base to trimming and J lost 0 bases; unmatched junction nucleotides: 2. The CDR3 has 15 residues. The germline V gene has CDR1 DFQATT and CDR2 SNEGSKA (reference sequence). CDR3 in DNA: TGCAGTGCTAGAGTCAGCGGGAGCTCCTACAATGAGCAGTTCTTC. Residues: CSARVSGSSYNEQFF.

This clonotype showed up just a few times. The CDR3 reads CSVRGDAEAFF. Written as DNA, the CDR3 is TGCAGCGTTAGGGGAGACGCTGAAGCTTTCTTT. The chain links TRBV29-1 to TRBJ1-1; D is perhaps TRBD1 (5 bases). The CDR3 is 11 amino acids. The V gene's germline CDR1 is SQVTM and CDR2 ANQGSEA. Between the trimmed V and J ends, which lost 5 bases and 6 bases, there was a span of 10 bases. Full variable domain (outside the CDR3, taken from reference TRBV29-1 and TRBJ1-1): SAVISQKPSRDICQRGTSLTIQCQVDSQVTMMFWYRQQPGQSLTLIATANQGSEATYESGFVIDKFPISRPNLTFSTLTVSNMSPEDSSIYLCSVRGDAEAFFGQGTRLTVV.

The CDR3 nucleotides read TGTGCCAGCAGCTTGACAGGGGAGTGGTACACTGAAGCTTTCTTT. Translation: CASSLTGEWYTEAFF. J is TRBJ1-1 and V is TRBV7-9, with 8 positions matching TRBD1. Germline V lookup: CDR1 SEHNR, CDR2 FQNEAQ (reference sequence). V was pared by 3 bases and J by 3 bases, with 6 bases of the junction left unmatched. CDR3 length equals 15 residues.

This clonotype has only a few counts. The chain combines TRBV5-5 with TRBJ2-6, with D possibly being TRBD1 (5 bases). This CDR3 spans 16 amino acids. From germline, CDR1 is SGHKS and CDR2 YYEKEE (reference sequence). V was trimmed by 4 bases and J by 2 bases, leaving 13 bases between them. The CDR3 DNA follows: TGTGCCAGCAGCCGGGCAGGGATAGCTGGGGCCAACGTCCTGACTTTC. Translating it yields CASSRAGIAGANVLTF.

The CDR3 sequence is CASSQGGDYEQFF. DNA for the CDR3: TGTGCCAGCAGCCAAGGGGGGGACTATGAGCAGTTCTTC. The gene calls are TRBV4-2 and TRBJ2-1, with TRBD2 as a possible D gene (6 bases). CDR3 length: 13 residues. Germline V gene lookup returns CDR1 LGHNA and CDR2 YNFKEQ. Between the trimmed V and J ends, which lost 1 base and 8 bases, there was a span of 9 bases.

The chain employs TRBV20-1 and TRBJ2-2, with 7 positions matching TRBD1. V gave up 2 bases and J gave up 4 bases; unmatched junction bases: 7. This CDR3 contains 15 residues. CDR1 DFQATT and CDR2 SNEGSKA come from the germline V gene (reference sequence). CDR3 nucleotides: TGCAGTGCTAGATTTCAGGACAGGAGCACCGGGGAGCTGTTTTTT. Translated, it gives CSARFQDRSTGELFF.

CDR3 coding DNA: TGTGCCACCAGTGATTCTGAGACAGGGGCCTACAATGAGCAGTTCTTC. Translating it yields CATSDSETGAYNEQFF. The chain uses TRBV24-1 and TRBJ2-1; TRBD1 agrees at 8 bases. This CDR3 has 16 amino acids. Germline V lookup: CDR1 KGHDR, CDR2 SFDVKD. V lost 2 bases, J lost 2 bases, and 4 bases stayed unmatched.

The chain uses TRBV7-2 and TRBJ1-2, with D possibly TRBD1 on 6 matching bases. Germline V CDR1 and CDR2: SGHTA, FQGNSA. There are 13 residues in the CDR3. The V gene lost 3 bases and the J gene lost 8 bases, with 13 bases spanning the gap. The CDR3 nucleotides are TGTGCCAGCAGCTTGTCGACAGGAGGCGGCTACACCTTC. It encodes CASSLSTGGGYTF.

This chain connects TRBV29-1 to TRBJ2-1; 8 positions match TRBD2. CDR3 length equals 15 residues. V shed 7 bases, J shed 7 bases, and the junction held 15 bases outside the gene matches. Germline loops: CDR1 SQVTM, CDR2 ANQGSEA. CDR3 coding DNA: TGCAGCGCCCTCCCCGTGGGACTAGTGGAAAATGAGCAGTTCTTC. Translated: CSALPVGLVENEQFF.

Note on this clonotype: The junction departs from the called germline gene at one end, perhaps through a read error. The chain joins TRBV20-1 to TRBJ2-7; D possibly matches TRBD1 or TRBD2 (5 bases each). Germline V gene lookup returns CDR1 DFQATT and CDR2 SNEGSKA (reference sequence). This CDR3 spans 14 amino acids. CDR3 sequence (DNA): TGCAGTGCTCGGGGCGATAAGGGCACCTACGAGCAGTATTTC. It specifies CSARGDKGTYEQYF.